Each of the 19 T cell receptor beta chains below was sequenced from the same sample in a study of vaccination effects on CD4 cells after COVID-19. Clones were read by immunoSEQ multiplex PCR, and TCRdb kept only the in-frame ones, dropping some. Among about 45,000 clones listed, around 66% were seen once. Antigen-specific CD4+ T cells expanded by the ViraFEST assay with viral peptide pools were then sequenced. Cultured cells yielded isolated CD4+ T cells after roughly 11 days. This individual tested PCR-positive for SARS-CoV-2 infection between March and December 2020. Their antigens are not known. Sequencing used CD4+ T cells from PBMCs cultured with a peptide pool, obtained before COVID-19 vaccination. These receptors all stem from a human donor who had a prior SARS-CoV-2 infection.

The chain couples TRBV18 to TRBJ2-3; possible D gene TRBD1, 6 bases. V was trimmed by 8 bases and J by 2 bases, leaving 20 bases between them. The CDR3 sequence is 16 residues long. Germline V CDR1 and CDR2: KGHSH, LQKENI. CDR3 protein: CASATTGQGFTDTQYF. DNA for the CDR3: TGTGCCAGCGCCACAACAGGGCAGGGGTTCACAGATACGCAGTATTTT. Full variable domain (missing parts from reference TRBV18 and TRBJ2-3): NAGVMQNPRHLVRRRGQEARLRCSPMKGHSHVYWYRQLPEEGLKFMVYLQKENIIDESGMPKERFSAEFPKEGPSILRIQQVVRGDSAAYFCASATTGQGFTDTQYFGPGTRLTVL.

CDR3: CASSQAQGSTNEKLFF. The CDR3 DNA is TGTGCCAGCAGCCAAGCACAGGGATCAACTAATGAAAAACTGTTTTTT. This chain connects TRBV3-1 (or the pseudogene TRBV3-2) to TRBJ1-4; D might be TRBD1 (6 bases). This CDR3 spans 16 amino acids. V was clipped by 1 base and J by 0 bases, with 9 bases between them. The germline CDR1 and CDR2 sequences are LGHDT and YNNKEL (reference sequence).

This clone was detected a few times. The chain employs TRBV20-1 and TRBJ1-3; D is undetermined. CDR1 and CDR2 from the germline V gene are DFQATT and SNEGSKA (reference sequence). The CDR3 totals 15 residues. V lost 3 bases to trimming and J lost 1 base, with 13 bases between them. The CDR3 DNA reads TGCAGTGCTAGTCGTTCCTCCAATTCTGGAAACACCATATATTTT. This translates into CSASRSSNSGNTIYF.

V usage is TRBV7-2 and J usage is TRBJ2-2, with 7 bases that match TRBD2. J lost 7 bases, V lost 3 bases, and 8 bases had no gene match. The germline V gene has CDR1 SGHTA and CDR2 FQGNSA. This CDR3 has 15 amino acids. The CDR3 coding sequence is TGTGCCAGCAGCTTTTACGGACTAGTTGTCGGGGAGCTGTTTTTT. Its protein is CASSFYGLVVGELFF. The full variable domain, in which reference TRBV7-2 and TRBJ2-2 provide the parts outside the CDR3, is GAGVSQSPSNKVTEKGKDVELRCDPISGHTALYWYRQSLGQGLEFLIYFQGNSAPDKSGLPSDRFSAERTGGSVSTLTIQRTQQEDSAVYLCASSFYGLVVGELFFGEGSRLTVL.

The J gene is TRBJ1-5, the V gene TRBV5-5; D is unclear. Germline V CDR1 and CDR2: SGHKS, YYEKEE (reference sequence). The V end lost 0 bases, the J end lost 5 bases, and 6 bases lay between the germline ends. The CDR3 sequence is 13 residues long. The CDR3 loop is CASSLVPDQPQHF. The CDR3 DNA is TGTGCCAGCAGCTTGGTGCCGGATCAGCCCCAGCATTTT.

The gene calls are TRBV10-1 and TRBJ1-5; D perhaps matches TRBD1 (5 bases). Germline V gene data show CDR1 as WNHNN and CDR2 as SYGVQD (reference sequence). Between the trimmed V and J ends, which lost 7 bases and 3 bases, there was a span of 7 bases. The CDR3 is 12 amino acids. The CDR3 loop reads CASIGANQPQHF. The CDR3 DNA reads as TGCGCCAGCATAGGGGCCAATCAGCCCCAGCATTTT.

The chain uses TRBV9 and TRBJ2-3; D remains ambiguous. V lost 3 bases, J lost 4 bases, and 9 bases lay in between. Germline-derived CDR1 and CDR2 are SGDLS and YYNGEE. The CDR3 length is 13 residues. The CDR3 loop is CASSAAHADTQYF. As DNA, the CDR3 is TGTGCCAGCAGCGCCGCGCATGCAGATACGCAGTATTTT.

This clone was detected only once. The chain recombines TRBV12-5 with TRBJ2-5; 8 positions agree with TRBD2. Germline-derived CDR1 and CDR2 are LGHNT and FRNRAP. This CDR3 has 14 residues. With 6 bases clipped from V and 5 bases from J, the junction kept 8 bases outside the gene matches. CDR3 nucleotide sequence: TGTGCTAGTGGCTATCGACTAGCGAGGGAGACCCAGTACTTC. It yields the protein CASGYRLARETQYF. Full variable domain (rest looked up from reference TRBV12-5 and TRBJ2-5): DARVTQTPRHKVTEMGQEVTMRCQPILGHNTVFWYRQTMMQGLELLAYFRNRAPLDDSGMPKDRFSAEMPDATLATLKIQPSEPRDSAVYFCASGYRLARETQYFGPGTRLLVL.

V gene TRBV10-3 combines with J gene TRBJ1-2; D is perhaps TRBD1 (6 bases). The CDR3 has 12 residues. The V end was cut by 9 bases, the J end by 8 bases, with 16 bases between. The germline V gene encodes CDR1 ENHRY and CDR2 SYGVKD. The CDR3 DNA is TGTGCCATGCGGGCAGGGGATACGGGCTACACCTTC. This encodes CAMRAGDTGYTF.

This clone was detected only once. V and J are TRBV2 and TRBJ2-3, with D uncertain. Germline V gives CDR1 SNHLY, CDR2 FYNNEI. Trimming removed 6 bases at V and 2 bases at J, with 12 bases between. The CDR3 contains 14 residues. The CDR3 DNA follows: TGTGCCAGCAGAATAGTGATTTACACAGATACGCAGTATTTT. This sequence encodes CASRIVIYTDTQYF.

There are a few counts of this clone. This sequence joins TRBV3-1 (or the pseudogene TRBV3-2) and TRBJ1-4; D is unclear. Trimming cost V 4 bases and J 7 bases, with 10 bases left between them. CDR1 is LGHDT and CDR2 is YNNKEL in the germline V gene (reference sequence). CDR3 length equals 13 residues. CDR3 protein: CASSPWETEKLFF. The CDR3, as DNA: TGTGCCAGCAGCCCATGGGAGACTGAAAAACTGTTTTTT.

The rearrangement uses TRBV6-4 and TRBJ1-2, with 7 bases lining up with TRBD1. The CDR3 extends over 14 amino acids. V was clipped by 6 bases and J by 2 bases; unmatched bases: 6. CDR1 and CDR2 from the germline V gene are MRHNA and SNTAGT. CDR3 sequence: CASRPDRMNYGYTF. In DNA, the CDR3 is TGTGCCAGCAGACCGGACAGGATGAACTATGGCTACACCTTC.

The chain links TRBV5-1 to TRBJ2-5; D is possibly TRBD1 (6 bases). Between the trimmed V and J ends, which lost 2 bases and 4 bases, there was a span of 15 bases. The CDR3 has 15 residues. Germline assignment: CDR1 SGHRS and CDR2 YFSETQ. The CDR3 DNA sequence: TGCGCCAGCAGCTTAGTCGGGATACAGGGAGAGACCCAGTACTTC. Protein sequence: CASSLVGIQGETQYF.

The V gene is TRBV27, the J gene TRBJ1-3; 8 bases line up with TRBD1. This CDR3 contains 13 residues. V was clipped by 3 bases and J by 8 bases; unmatched bases: 3. Germline CDR1 reads MNHEY; CDR2 reads SMNVEV (reference sequence). The CDR3 protein is CASSFGQGYTIYF. CDR3 nucleotide sequence: TGTGCCAGCAGTTTTGGACAGGGTTACACCATATATTTT.

In its sample, this clone was seen a few times. This chain connects TRBV5-1 to TRBJ2-1; D is undetermined. V shed 5 bases and J shed 4 bases, with 10 bases lying between them. Germline V gene lookup returns CDR1 SGHRS and CDR2 YFSETQ. CDR3 length: 13 amino acids. DNA of the CDR3: TGCGCCAGCAGGGACCCCCATTACAATGAGCAGTTCTTC. It specifies CASRDPHYNEQFF.

V usage is TRBV19 and J usage is TRBJ2-7, with TRBD1 as a possible D gene (5 bases). The V end was cut by 8 bases, the J end by 7 bases, with 18 bases between. The CDR3 contains 13 residues. From germline, CDR1 is LNHDA and CDR2 SQIVND (reference sequence). CDR3 residues: CASPADSWQEQYF. The CDR3, as DNA: TGTGCCAGTCCCGCCGACAGCTGGCAGGAGCAGTACTTC.

The chain carries TRBV12-5 and TRBJ1-1, with D possibly matching TRBD1 (6 bases). Trimming removed 3 bases at V and 6 bases at J, with 14 bases between. The length of the CDR3 is 14 residues. The germline V gene encodes CDR1 LGHNT and CDR2 FRNRAP. CDR3 nucleotide sequence: TGTGCTAGTGGTTTCGGGACGGAGGGGGCTGAAGCTTTCTTT. As protein: CASGFGTEGAEAFF. Looking up the rest from reference TRBV12-5 and TRBJ1-1 gives the full variable domain: DARVTQTPRHKVTEMGQEVTMRCQPILGHNTVFWYRQTMMQGLELLAYFRNRAPLDDSGMPKDRFSAEMPDATLATLKIQPSEPRDSAVYFCASGFGTEGAEAFFGQGTRLTVV.

This clone was counted between two and nine times. CDR3 region: CATSGWTSALGTGELFF. In DNA form, the CDR3 reads TGTGCCACCAGCGGATGGACTAGTGCTCTTGGCACCGGGGAGCTGTTTTTT. The chain recombines TRBV15 with TRBJ2-2; 7 bases align to TRBD2. V shed 5 bases, J shed 4 bases, and the junction held 13 bases outside the gene matches. Germline V CDR1 and CDR2: LNHNV, YYDKDF (reference sequence). The CDR3 loop spans 17 amino acids. The whole variable domain, filled in from reference TRBV15 and TRBJ2-2, reads DAMVIQNPRYQVTQFGKPVTLSCSQTLNHNVMYWYQQKSSQAPKLLFHYYDKDFNNEADTPDNFQSRRPNTSFCFLDIRSPGLGDTAMYLCATSGWTSALGTGELFFGEGSRLTVL.

The chain combines TRBV2 with TRBJ2-7; D unclear. This CDR3 contains 12 residues. The ends were cut back, 8 bases at V and 2 bases at J, with 10 bases in the middle. From germline, CDR1 is SNHLY and CDR2 FYNNEI. CDR3 DNA: TGTGCCAGCTCCGGACGGACCTACGAGCAGTACTTC. This gives the protein CASSGRTYEQYF.